Below, 24 T cell receptor beta chains from the same sample are listed, as sequenced in a study of blood T cell repertoires in COVID-19. Clones were sequenced by immunoSEQ multiplex PCR, and TCRdb holds only the in-frame ones, with some missing. This sample carries about 82,000 clones, roughly 78% of them seen once, and the ten largest clones take more than 35%. Sample: peripheral blood. Receptor source: a man aged 55 to 70 with COVID-19, enrolled during active disease.

The chain carries TRBV11-2 and TRBJ1-1; maybe TRBD1 (5 bases). Trimming took 3 bases from V and 1 from J, leaving 9 bases between them. Germline assignment: CDR1 SGHAT and CDR2 FQNNGV. The CDR3 is made up of 14 amino acids. The CDR3 protein is CASSFAQGNTEAFF. CDR3 sequence (DNA): TGTGCCAGCAGCTTCGCTCAGGGGAACACTGAAGCTTTCTTT. The full variable domain, in which reference TRBV11-2 and TRBJ1-1 provide the parts outside the CDR3, is EAGVAQSPRYKIIEKRQSVAFWCNPISGHATLYWYQQILGQGPKLLIQFQNNGVVDDSQLPKDRFSAERLKGVDSTLKIQPAKLEDSAVYLCASSFAQGNTEAFFGQGTRLTVV.

V and J are TRBV3-1 (or the pseudogene TRBV3-2) and TRBJ1-2; a weak D match, TRBD1 (6 bases). There are 15 residues in the CDR3. Deletions cut 5 bases from V and 3 bases from J, with 16 bases between. Germline CDR1 reads LGHDT; CDR2 reads YNNKEL (reference sequence). CDR3 sequence: CASSTTLQGDYGYTF. The CDR3 DNA follows: TGTGCCAGCAGCACCACTTTACAGGGCGACTATGGCTACACCTTC.

This chain links TRBV19 with TRBJ1-5; 11 bases map to TRBD1. Germline CDR1 and CDR2: LNHDA and SQIVND (reference sequence). J was trimmed by 7 bases and V by 9 bases; bases with no gene match: 5. The CDR3 sequence is 13 residues long. CDR3 loop: CASLGTGGQPQHF. The CDR3, as DNA: TGTGCCAGCTTGGGGACAGGGGGGCAGCCCCAGCATTTT.

V is TRBV4-1 and J is TRBJ2-1; 13 bases fit TRBD2. Unmatched junction bases numbered 7, after V lost 4 bases and J lost 7 bases. CDR1 is MGHRA and CDR2 is YSYEKL in the germline V gene. CDR3 length equals 16 residues. For the CDR3, the DNA is TGCGCCAGCAGCCCGGGACTAGCGGGGACCTGGAATGAGCAGTTCTTC. Translating gives CASSPGLAGTWNEQFF.

This rearrangement joins TRBV4-1 to TRBJ1-2, with 11 bases aligning to TRBD1. The trim removed 4 bases at V and 7 bases at J, leaving 11 bases unmatched. The CDR3 runs 16 residues. Germline values: CDR1 MGHRA, CDR2 YSYEKL. The CDR3 DNA reads TGCGCCAGCAGCCGAGAACCAGGACAGGGGGCGCGTGGCTACACCTTC. It translates to CASSREPGQGARGYTF.

The chain recombines TRBV3-1 (or the pseudogene TRBV3-2) with TRBJ1-1; D remains unclear. Trimming took 1 base from V and 0 from J, leaving 6 bases between them. This CDR3 spans 14 amino acids. The V gene's germline CDR1 is LGHDT and CDR2 YNNKEL (reference sequence). CDR3 loop: CASSQARVNTEAFF. CDR3 coding DNA: TGTGCCAGCAGCCAAGCCCGGGTGAACACTGAAGCTTTCTTT.

The chain couples TRBV19 to TRBJ2-7; the D gene is possibly TRBD1 (5 bases). Germline lookup yields CDR1 LNHDA and CDR2 SQIVND (reference sequence). V lost 5 bases, J lost 2 bases, and 13 bases lay in between. The CDR3 loop spans 14 amino acids. The CDR3 sequence is CASSPQTGAYEQYF. The CDR3 region has the DNA TGTGCCAGTAGTCCTCAAACAGGAGCCTACGAGCAGTACTTC.

The gene calls are TRBV10-3 and TRBJ1-2; 9 positions agree with TRBD1. V lost 3 bases to trimming and J lost 8 bases; unmatched junction nucleotides: 16. This CDR3 contains 17 residues. Per germline, CDR1 ENHRY and CDR2 SYGVKD. This CDR3 reads CAISEQLGVQGANGYTF. The CDR3 nucleotides are TGTGCCATCAGTGAACAACTGGGGGTACAGGGGGCGAACGGCTACACCTTC.

The chain has TRBV19 and TRBJ1-1, with 9 bases that match TRBD1. In germline, CDR1 is LNHDA, CDR2 SQIVND (reference sequence). The V segment lost 4 bases and the J segment 4 bases; nucleotides outside the gene matches: 16. The CDR3 has 18 amino acids. The DNA of the CDR3 is TGTGCCAGTAGTACGCTACGACAGGGGGGCCTGAGTTTCACTGAAGCTTTCTTT. As protein: CASSTLRQGGLSFTEAFF.

V usage is TRBV9 and J usage is TRBJ1-4; D uncertain. Germline CDR1 is SGDLS and CDR2 is YYNGEE. The CDR3 is 12 amino acids. Trimming pared 1 base from V and 11 bases from J, leaving 9 bases between. The CDR3 protein is CASSVLGGKLFF. Written as DNA, the CDR3 is TGTGCCAGCAGCGTACTCGGTGGTAAACTGTTTTTT.

The chain joins TRBV4-2 to TRBJ2-1; 9 bases are shared with TRBD1. The trim removed 2 bases at V and 6 bases at J, leaving 11 bases unmatched. This CDR3 is built from 17 residues. Germline CDR1 is LGHNA and CDR2 is YNFKEQ. The CDR3 loop is CASSQRRAGQGINEQFF. The CDR3 region has the DNA TGTGCCAGCAGCCAAAGACGGGCGGGACAGGGTATCAATGAGCAGTTCTTC.

This chain joins TRBV6-5 and TRBJ2-7; tentative D call: TRBD2 (5 bases). In germline, CDR1 is MNHEY, CDR2 SVGAGI. The V end lost 8 bases, the J end lost 7 bases, and 15 bases lay between the germline ends. CDR3 size: 12 residues. CDR3 region: CASGSTKGEQYF. The CDR3 DNA reads as TGTGCCAGCGGGAGTACGAAAGGGGAGCAGTACTTC.

This clone was counted between two and nine times. V is TRBV25-1 and J is TRBJ1-2, with 8 bases aligning to TRBD1. The V segment lost 6 bases and the J segment 4 bases; nucleotides outside the gene matches: 7. Germline V gives CDR1 MGHDK, CDR2 SYGVNS. The CDR3 consists of 14 residues. The CDR3 reads CASSSGTGVYGYTF. DNA of the CDR3: TGTGCCAGCAGCTCCGGGACAGGAGTCTATGGCTACACCTTC.

This sequence joins TRBV6-2 or TRBV6-3 and TRBJ1-4, with TRBD1 as a possible D gene (6 bases). The CDR3 covers 16 residues. Trimming pared 4 bases from V and 1 base from J, leaving 13 bases between. CDR1 is MNHEY and CDR2 is SVGEGT in the germline V gene. In DNA form, the CDR3 reads TGTGCCAGCAGTTCCGACTCAGGGGTAACTAATGAAAAACTGTTTTTT. Encoded protein: CASSSDSGVTNEKLFF.

The chain uses TRBV3-1 (or the pseudogene TRBV3-2) and TRBJ2-1; 11 positions match TRBD2. Looked up from germline, CDR1 is LGHDT and CDR2 is YNNKEL (reference sequence). V shed 4 bases and J 3 bases; nucleotides not matched to a gene: 2. This CDR3 region has 15 residues. The CDR3: CASSLGLADYNEQFF. CDR3 coding DNA: TGTGCCAGCAGCCTGGGACTAGCGGACTACAATGAGCAGTTCTTC.

V gene TRBV7-9 combines with J gene TRBJ2-7; TRBD1 matches at 8 bases. CDR1 is SEHNR, CDR2 FQNEAQ, per germline (reference sequence). Trimming cost V 1 base and J 6 bases; bases outside gene matches: 5. This CDR3 region has 14 residues. The CDR3 bases are TGTGCCAGCAGCTTAGGGGGCAGGGGGCCCGAGCAGTACTTC. It translates to CASSLGGRGPEQYF.

The V gene is TRBV2, the J gene TRBJ2-5, with TRBD1 matching over 12 bases. Germline CDR1 reads SNHLY; CDR2 reads FYNNEI. This CDR3 has 16 amino acids. V lost 6 bases to trimming and J lost 5 bases; unmatched junction nucleotides: 10. CDR3 sequence (DNA): TGTGCCAGCAGCAACCCGGGACAGGGGGCCGGGGAGACCCAGTACTTC. Translating it yields CASSNPGQGAGETQYF.

The V gene is TRBV7-2, the J gene TRBJ1-2; 9 bases line up with TRBD1. The CDR3 has 14 residues. After removal of 5 bases from V and 3 bases from J, the junction contained 4 bases not matched to a gene. CDR1 is SGHTA, CDR2 FQGNSA, per germline. The CDR3 here is CASSTRTGDYGYTF. CDR3 sequence (DNA): TGTGCCAGCAGCACCCGGACAGGGGACTATGGCTACACCTTC.

The rearrangement joins TRBV5-1 to TRBJ2-7; TRBD2 is a possible D gene (6 bases). The length of the CDR3 is 14 residues. V lost 4 bases to trimming and J lost 2 bases, with 13 bases between them. Germline CDR1 reads SGHRS; CDR2 reads YFSETQ. As DNA, the CDR3 is TGCGCCAGCAGCGGCTCCGGGACTCCCTACGAGCAGTACTTC. It codes for CASSGSGTPYEQYF.

This clone was counted a single time. This rearrangement joins TRBV2 to TRBJ2-7, with 12 bases matching TRBD2. CDR1 and CDR2 (germline): SNHLY, FYNNEI. J was trimmed by 4 bases and V by 6 bases; bases with no gene match: 7. The CDR3 length is 15 residues. The CDR3 coding sequence is TGTGCCAGCAGCCGACGGACTAGCGGGATATACGAGCAGTACTTC. Its translation: CASSRRTSGIYEQYF.

The gene calls are TRBV20-1 and TRBJ1-2; a weak D match, TRBD1 (6 bases). This CDR3 region has 15 residues. The germline V gene encodes CDR1 DFQATT and CDR2 SNEGSKA (reference sequence). V dropped 3 bases and J dropped 1 base, with 15 bases sitting between them. The CDR3, as DNA: TGCAGTGCTAGTGTTGACAGGACCCGTAACTATGGCTACACCTTC. The encoded protein is CSASVDRTRNYGYTF.

The gene calls are TRBV4-1 and TRBJ2-3, with a possible D match to TRBD1 (7 bases). Germline assignment: CDR1 MGHRA and CDR2 YSYEKL. CDR3 length: 17 amino acids. Trimming stripped 0 bases from V and 0 bases from J, with 13 bases between. This CDR3 is CASSQDGAGGSTDTQYF. The CDR3 DNA sequence: TGCGCCAGCAGCCAAGATGGGGCAGGGGGGAGCACAGATACGCAGTATTTT.

V gene TRBV19 combines with J gene TRBJ2-5; TRBD2 matches at 12 bases. After removal of 6 bases from V and 2 bases from J, the junction contained 13 bases not matched to a gene. This CDR3 is built from 18 residues. CDR1 is LNHDA and CDR2 is SQIVND in the germline V gene (reference sequence). CDR3 DNA: TGTGCCAGTAGGCGGGCGGGGCTAGCGGGAGGGGGGCAAGAGACCCAGTACTTC. This encodes CASRRAGLAGGGQETQYF.

The chain couples TRBV9 to TRBJ1-4, with a weak D call TRBD1 (6 bases). The germline gives CDR1 SGDLS, CDR2 YYNGEE. This CDR3 contains 15 residues. Trimming removed 4 bases from V and 7 bases from J, with 17 bases in between. The CDR3 DNA reads TGTGCCAGCAGCCCCACCGGACAGTTATTTGAAAAACTGTTTTTT. Encoded protein: CASSPTGQLFEKLFF. Complete variable domain (other parts from reference TRBV9 and TRBJ1-4): DSGVTQTPKHLITATGQRVTLRCSPRSGDLSVYWYQQSLDQGLQFLIQYYNGEERAKGNILERFSAQQFPDLHSELNLSSLELGDSALYFCASSPTGQLFEKLFFGSGTQLSVL.